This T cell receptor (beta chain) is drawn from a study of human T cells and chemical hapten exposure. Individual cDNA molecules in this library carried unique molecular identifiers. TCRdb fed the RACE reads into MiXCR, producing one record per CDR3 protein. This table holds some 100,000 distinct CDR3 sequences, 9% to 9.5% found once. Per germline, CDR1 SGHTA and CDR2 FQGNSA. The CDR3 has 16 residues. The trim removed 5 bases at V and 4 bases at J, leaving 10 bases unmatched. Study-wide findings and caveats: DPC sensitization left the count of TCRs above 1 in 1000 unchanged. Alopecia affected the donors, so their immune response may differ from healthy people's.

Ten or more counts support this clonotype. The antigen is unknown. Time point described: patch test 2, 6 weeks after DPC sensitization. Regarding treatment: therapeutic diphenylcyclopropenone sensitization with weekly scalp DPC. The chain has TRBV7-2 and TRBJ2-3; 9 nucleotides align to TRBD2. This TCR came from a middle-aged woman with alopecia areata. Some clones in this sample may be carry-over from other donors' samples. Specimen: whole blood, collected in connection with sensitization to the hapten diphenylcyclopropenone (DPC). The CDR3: CASSRAGTSIPDTQYF. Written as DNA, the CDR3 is TGTGCCAGCAGCCGAGCCGGGACTAGCATCCCAGATACGCAGTATTTT.